This TCR beta chain was identified in a study of human T cells and chemical hapten exposure. Study overall: Subjects had 2% DPC placed on about 2 cm by about 2 cm of upper inner arm skin for sensitization. TCR yields per sample varied, mainly owing to small pooled library volume differences. Broader study findings: Having alopecia, the donors may differ immunologically from healthy people.

This clonotype was detected ten times or more. The antigen is not known. V shed 2 bases and J shed 2 bases, with 13 bases lying between them. Germline-derived CDR1 and CDR2 are MNHNY and SVGAGI (reference sequence). The CDR3 is made up of 16 amino acids. Time point in this sample: patch test 1, 2 weeks after DPC sensitization. Described treatment: therapeutic diphenylcyclopropenone sensitization with weekly scalp DPC. Single cDNA molecules in the library carried unique molecular identifiers attached during preparation. TCRdb redid the calling of the RACE reads with MiXCR, one entry per CDR3 protein. The sample shows under 200,000 distinct CDR3 sequences, approximately 15% of them seen only once.

The clonotype originates from a woman in her twenties or thirties with alopecia areata. Some clones in this sample may be carry-over from other donors' samples. The V gene is TRBV6-6, the J gene TRBJ2-1; D unresolved. The specimen comprised whole blood, sampled in connection with sensitization to the hapten diphenylcyclopropenone (DPC). CDR3: CASSYERSSTYNEQFF. The CDR3 DNA reads TGTGCCAGCAGTTACGAGCGATCAAGCACCTACAATGAGCAGTTCTTC.